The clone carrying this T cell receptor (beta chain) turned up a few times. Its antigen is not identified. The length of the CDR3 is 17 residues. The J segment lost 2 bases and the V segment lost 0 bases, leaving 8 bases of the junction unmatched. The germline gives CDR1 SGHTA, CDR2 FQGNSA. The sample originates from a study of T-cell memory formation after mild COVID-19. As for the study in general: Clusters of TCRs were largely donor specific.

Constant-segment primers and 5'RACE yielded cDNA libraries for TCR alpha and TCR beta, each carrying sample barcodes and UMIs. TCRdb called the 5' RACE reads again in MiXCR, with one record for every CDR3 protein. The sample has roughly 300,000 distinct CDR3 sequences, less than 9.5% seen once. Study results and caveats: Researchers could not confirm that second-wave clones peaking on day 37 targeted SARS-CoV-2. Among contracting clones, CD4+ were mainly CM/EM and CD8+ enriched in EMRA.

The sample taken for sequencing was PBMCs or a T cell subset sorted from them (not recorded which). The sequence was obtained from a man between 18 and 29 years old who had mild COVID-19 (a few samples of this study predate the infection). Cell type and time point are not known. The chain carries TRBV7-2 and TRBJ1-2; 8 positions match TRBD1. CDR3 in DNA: TGTGCCAGCAGCTTAGCGGCAGGGGGCTTACGGAACTATGGCTACACCTTC. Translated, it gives CASSLAAGGLRNYGYTF.